A selection of T cell receptor beta chains follows, all from one sample in a study of T cell responses to AZD1222 COVID-19 vaccine. Some clones are missing from TCRdb's copy, which holds only in-frame ones; the method was immunoSEQ multiplex PCR. There are roughly 200,000 clones in the sample; about 86% occur only once, and 7.7% lies in the top ten. Specimen: peripheral blood, collected on day 0 of AZD1222 vaccination. All receptors derive from an adult in good health. Both conserved end residues are part of each CDR3. D genes are given only for firm matches. Where a row states a size, it is once, few, many or the class of an expanded clone; other rows omit it.

d_call j_call cdr3_length v_call clone_size cdr3_nt cdr3_aa
- TRBJ2-2 19 TRBV21-1 - TGTGCCAGCAGCAAAGCTTCCGATCCGACAGGGCGCTTCACCGGGGAGCTGTTTTTT CASSKASDPTGRFTGELFF
TRBD1 TRBJ2-6 17 TRBV10-2 - TGCGCCAGCAGACAAGACAGGGGTAGAGCTGGGGCCAACGTCCTGACTTTC CASRQDRGRAGANVLTF
TRBD1 TRBJ2-2 15 TRBV2 - TGTGCCAGCAGTAAGGGACACAGGGGCTCCGGGGAGCTGTTTTTT CASSKGHRGSGELFF
- TRBJ1-1 11 TRBV6-6 once TGTGCCAGCCGGGGGGGTACTGAAGCTTTCTTT CASRGGTEAFF
- TRBJ1-1 14 TRBV7-4 once TGTGCCAGCGTCCTAGGGTTAAAGAACACTGAAGCTTTCTTT CASVLGLKNTEAFF
- TRBJ1-5 13 TRBV30 - TGTGCCTGGAGTGTGGGGAAAAATCAGCCCCAGCATTTT CAWSVGKNQPQHF
TRBD1 TRBJ2-7 15 TRBV5-1 - TGCGCCAGCAGCTACCCGGACAGGCAGAGCCACGAGCAGTACTTC CASSYPDRQSHEQYF
- TRBJ1-5 14 TRBV2 - TGTGCCAGCAGTCCCCAGGGATCCAATCAGCCCCAGCATTTT CASSPQGSNQPQHF
TRBD1 TRBJ1-6 17 TRBV18 once TGTGCCAGCTCACCACGACCACCCGGGACAGATAATTCACCCCTCCACTTT CASSPRPPGTDNSPLHF
TRBD2 TRBJ2-3 15 TRBV15 few TGTGCCACCAGCAGAATAGCGGGGGGGGCAGATACGCAGTATTTT CATSRIAGGADTQYF
TRBD1 TRBJ2-7 14 TRBV3-1/TRBV3-2 - TGTGCCAGCAGCCAAGGAGGGACAGTCTACGAGCAGTACTTC CASSQGGTVYEQYF
- TRBJ2-1 14 TRBV5-1 - TGCGCCAGCAGCCCCCTCGGGGGAGACAATGAGCAGTTCTTC CASSPLGGDNEQFF
- TRBJ1-1 14 TRBV6-1 - TGTGCCAGCAGTGATGGTTACTTGAACACTGAAGCTTTCTTT CASSDGYLNTEAFF
- TRBJ2-7 17 TRBV5-1 - TGCGCCAGCAGCCTCACTCGTACCGGGACGGGCTCCTACGAGCAGTACTTC CASSLTRTGTGSYEQYF
TRBD1 TRBJ2-7 12 TRBV29-1 - TGCAGCGTGGACAGGGGCGGGCGCGAGCAGTACTTC CSVDRGGREQYF
- TRBJ1-6 15 TRBV27 - TGTGCCAGCAGTACCGAGGGTAATCCTAGTTCACCCCTCCACTTT CASSTEGNPSSPLHF
- TRBJ2-2 12 TRBV18 - TGTGCCAGCTCACCACGGTCCGGGGAGCTGTTTTTT CASSPRSGELFF
- TRBJ1-2 15 TRBV15 few TGTGCCACCAGCAGATATCCACAGGTCAATTATGGCTACACCTTC CATSRYPQVNYGYTF
- TRBJ2-1 13 TRBV18 - TGTGCCAGCTCACCGGAGAGGCGTCAAGAGCAGTTCTTC CASSPERRQEQFF
- TRBJ1-6 15 TRBV10-3 few TGTGCCATCAGTGTGGGGCAGGGATCCTATTCACCCCTCCACTTT CAISVGQGSYSPLHF
TRBD1 TRBJ2-6 18 TRBV6-4 - TGTGCCAGCAGTGAGTTTGGGACAGGGGACTCTGGGGCCAACGTCCTGACTTTC CASSEFGTGDSGANVLTF
TRBD1 TRBJ2-5 15 TRBV5-1 - TGCGCCAGCAGCTTAAACAGGGGGAACCAAGAGACCCAGTACTTC CASSLNRGNQETQYF
- TRBJ2-3 15 TRBV9 - TGTGCCAGCAGCGTAGGGGCAGTGGGGACAGATACGCAGTATTTT CASSVGAVGTDTQYF
TRBD2 TRBJ2-1 12 TRBV2 - TGTGCCAGCACGATAGCGGGGGGGGCGCAGTTCTTC CASTIAGGAQFF
- TRBJ1-2 14 TRBV6-6 - TGTGCCAGCAGCCGGAGGGAGATGGTCCATGGCTACACCTTC CASSRREMVHGYTF
TRBD2 TRBJ2-3 17 TRBV10-3 - TGTGCCATCAGTGAGTCGATACTAGCGGGGGGCACAGATACGCAGTATTTT CAISESILAGGTDTQYF
- TRBJ2-7 13 TRBV7-3 - TGTGCCAGCAGCACAAACAGTGGGGGCGAGCAGTACTTC CASSTNSGGEQYF
- TRBJ2-4 14 TRBV19 - TGTGCCAGTAGTGTACAGGGTTCCAAAAACATTCAGTACTTC CASSVQGSKNIQYF
- TRBJ1-2 13 TRBV27 - TGTGCCAGCAGTTTATCCGGGGCCTATGGCTACACCTTC CASSLSGAYGYTF
- TRBJ1-1 12 TRBV28 - TGTGCCAGTACTGCATGGGGGACTGAAGCTTTCTTT CASTAWGTEAFF
TRBD1 TRBJ2-5 14 TRBV7-2 - TGTGCCAGCAGCCGGGACAGGGCCCAAGAGACCCAGTACTTC CASSRDRAQETQYF
- TRBJ2-5 15 TRBV3-1/TRBV3-2 - TGTGCCAGCAGCCAAGATCGCCAGACACCGGGTACCCAGTACTTC CASSQDRQTPGTQYF
- TRBJ1-5 14 TRBV28 - TGTGCCAGCAGTTTGGGACTCAGGGAACAGCCCCAGCATTTT CASSLGLREQPQHF
- TRBJ2-1 15 TRBV6-4 - TGTGCCAGCAGTGACAGGCCAGCATCCTACAATGAGCAGTTCTTC CASSDRPASYNEQFF
- TRBJ1-6 16 TRBV6-1 - TGTGCCAGCAGTGAAGCGAAAGGCAGGGTTAATTCACCCCTCCACTTT CASSEAKGRVNSPLHF
- TRBJ2-3 16 TRBV4-3 few TGCGCCAGCAGCCAAGGGGGCCCTGGGGGCACAGATACGCAGTATTTT CASSQGGPGGTDTQYF
- TRBJ2-7 11 TRBV19 - TGTGCCAGTGCCGAGGGTTGGGAGCAGTACTTC CASAEGWEQYF
TRBD2 TRBJ2-2 15 TRBV5-4 - TGTGCCAGCAGCCCGGGACTAGCGGGGGTCGGGGAGCTGTTTTTT CASSPGLAGVGELFF